The present TCR beta chain was sequenced within a study of a mutant IDH1 vaccine in newly diagnosed glioma. The assay was immunoSEQ multiplex PCR, and TCRdb's table has in-frame clones only and misses some. Counted here are roughly 52,000 clones, less than 90% occurring once; the ten biggest clones make up roughly 4%. Time point in this sample: week 35, safety follow-up. The content of each vaccine dose was 300 ug of mutant IDH1 20-mer peptide, and topical imiquimod accompanied it. Turning to this clone: Its antigen is not identified.

The sample consisted of PBMCs, taken from a glioma patient whose treatment included an IDH1 peptide vaccine. The origin of this receptor is a woman aged 18-30 years with glioma.

The CDR3 region has the DNA TGTGCCAGCAGCTTAGGAGGCGGGGGGGCGGGTGAGCAGTTCTTC. Amino acid sequence: CASSLGGGGAGEQFF. The chain uses TRBV7-6 and TRBJ2-1, with 9 bases fitting TRBD2. V dropped 1 base and J dropped 9; count of bases not matched to a gene: 7. The CDR3 extends over 15 amino acids. Per the germline V gene, CDR1 is SGHVS and CDR2 is FNYEAQ.